These T cell receptor beta chains were read from a single sample in a study of CD8+ T cells in alopecia areata. Generated by immunoSEQ multiplex PCR, the TCRdb table keeps only in-frame clones and is missing some. Of under 350,000 clones in the sample, roughly 60% were seen once. Sample: CD4+ T cells sorted from blood, taken at week 24, from a patient treated with tofacitinib. These receptors all come from a human donor with alopecia areata. Both conserved end residues are trimmed from each CDR3. Only some rows state a clone size, as once, few, many or a class for expanded clones.

v_call clone_size cdr3_aa
TRBV5-1 - ASSFLQGNYGYT
TRBV5-4 - ASSSGQATEAF
TRBV6-1 - ASSEAGVQTQY
TRBV7-2 - ASSLTGGAGNQPQH
TRBV7-2 - ASSLLGGQAAGELF
TRBV29-1 - SVGGRSLSEAF
TRBV30 - AWMKPTGRRETQY
TRBV5-1 - ASGTGRRYNSPLH
TRBV30 - ARSALSTDTQY
TRBV29-1 - SVEEAGYT
TRBV29-1 - SVETSQTGIYNEQF
TRBV29-1 few SVGGTEETQY
TRBV7-7 - ASSLAGAGANVLT
TRBV9 few ASSLLAGTSYEQY
TRBV29-1 - SGRSLAGELF
TRBV4-2 - ASSRSGTGYGYT
TRBV29-1 few SVGGLGQGSSGANVLT
TRBV7-2 - ASSLGPELTDTQY
TRBV15 - ATSRDLWTSGGAVRY
TRBV5-1 few ASSSVPSGTSTDTQY
TRBV5-1 - ASSPGLGSYEQY
TRBV6-6 - ASSFTQGTGNTIY
TRBV15 - ATSLKGDALYEQY
TRBV7-3 - ASSLPEGGSSSYNEQF
TRBV30 - AWTSGGGLQTQY
TRBV5-1 - ASSPSGVRNYEQY
TRBV5-1 - ASSLAGGGFVTEAF
TRBV27 - ASSPTGRHQPQH
TRBV12-5 - ASGLVPEGPEAF